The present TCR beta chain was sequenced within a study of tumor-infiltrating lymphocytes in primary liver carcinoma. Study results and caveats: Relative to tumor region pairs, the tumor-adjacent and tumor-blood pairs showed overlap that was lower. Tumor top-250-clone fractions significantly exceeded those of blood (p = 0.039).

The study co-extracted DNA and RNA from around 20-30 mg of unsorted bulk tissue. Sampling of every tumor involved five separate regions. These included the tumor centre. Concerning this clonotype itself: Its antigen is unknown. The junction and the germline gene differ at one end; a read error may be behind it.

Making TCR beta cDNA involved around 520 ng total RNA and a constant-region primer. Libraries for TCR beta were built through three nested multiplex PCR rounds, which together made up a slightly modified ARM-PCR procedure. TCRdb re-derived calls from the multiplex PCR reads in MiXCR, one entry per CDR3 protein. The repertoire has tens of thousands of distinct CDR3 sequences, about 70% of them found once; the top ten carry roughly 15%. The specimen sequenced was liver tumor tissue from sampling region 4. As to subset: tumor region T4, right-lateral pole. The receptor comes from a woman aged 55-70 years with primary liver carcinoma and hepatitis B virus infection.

CDR3: CTSSLARWVTYEQYF. The CDR3 DNA sequence: TGTACCAGCAGCCTGGCGCGCTGGGTCACCTACGAGCAGTACTTC. This chain links TRBV11-1 with TRBJ2-7; no clear D gene. This CDR3 is built from 15 residues. Germline-derived CDR1 and CDR2 are SGHAT and FQDESV (reference sequence).